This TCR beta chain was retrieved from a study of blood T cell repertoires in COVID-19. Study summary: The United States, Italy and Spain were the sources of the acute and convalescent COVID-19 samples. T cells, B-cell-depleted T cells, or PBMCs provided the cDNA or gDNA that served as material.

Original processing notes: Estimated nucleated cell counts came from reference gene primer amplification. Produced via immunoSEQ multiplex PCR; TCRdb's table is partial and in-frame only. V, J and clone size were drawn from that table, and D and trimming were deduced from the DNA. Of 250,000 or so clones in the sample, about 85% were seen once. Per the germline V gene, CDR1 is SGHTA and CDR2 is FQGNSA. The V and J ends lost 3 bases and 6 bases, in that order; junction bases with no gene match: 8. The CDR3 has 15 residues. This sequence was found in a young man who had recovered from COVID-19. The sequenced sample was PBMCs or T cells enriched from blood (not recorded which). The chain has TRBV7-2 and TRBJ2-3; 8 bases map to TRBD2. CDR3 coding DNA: TGTGCCAGCAGCTTTTTACGGGGGGGCCCCGATACGCAGTATTTT. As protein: CASSFLRGGPDTQYF.